This T cell receptor beta chain was captured by sequencing in a study of control samples from healthy donors and cancer patients. Sequencing was performed with immunoSEQ multiplex PCR; in TCRdb, only in-frame clones are kept and a portion is missing. Found here are 390,000 or so clones, 80% to 95% of them singletons; the top ten hold 5% to 8%. This clone has a single count. Per the germline V gene, CDR1 is ENHRY and CDR2 is SYGVKD. This CDR3 region has 16 residues. Losses at the gene ends were 3 bases for V and 7 bases for J; bases not matched to a gene: 6. Sequenced sample: PBMCs. The clonotype originates from a middle-aged man with head and neck cancer. V gene TRBV10-3 combines with J gene TRBJ1-6, with TRBD1 matching 10 bases. The CDR3 DNA follows: TGTGCCATCAGTGAACGAGGGACAGGGGTGAATTCACCCCTCCACTTT. Translated, it gives CAISERGTGVNSPLHF.